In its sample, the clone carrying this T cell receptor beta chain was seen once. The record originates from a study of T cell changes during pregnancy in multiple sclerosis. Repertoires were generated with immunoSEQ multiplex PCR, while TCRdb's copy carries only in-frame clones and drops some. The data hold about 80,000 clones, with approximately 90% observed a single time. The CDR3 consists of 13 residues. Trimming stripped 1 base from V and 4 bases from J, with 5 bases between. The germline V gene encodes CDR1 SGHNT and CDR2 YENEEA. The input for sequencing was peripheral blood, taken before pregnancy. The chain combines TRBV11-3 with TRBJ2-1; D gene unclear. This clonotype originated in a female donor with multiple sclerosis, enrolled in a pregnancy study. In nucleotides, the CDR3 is TGTGCCAGCAGCTTAGGGGCGTACAATGAGCAGTTCTTC. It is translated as CASSLGAYNEQFF.